The clone carrying this T cell receptor (beta chain) was recorded once. This sample stems from a study of blood T cell repertoires in COVID-19. Assay used: immunoSEQ multiplex PCR; TCRdb lists only in-frame clones, some missing. The table shows roughly 190,000 clones, with about 76% occurring only once. The TCR originated in a woman in her fifties or sixties with active or convalescent COVID-19. The sample was peripheral blood.

The CDR3 DNA follows: TGCAGTGCTAGTGGCGGCGTCTCCTACGAGCAGTACTTC. Its translation: CSASGGVSYEQYF. The gene calls are TRBV20-1 and TRBJ2-7; D ambiguous. The V and J ends lost 3 bases and 0 bases respectively, with 9 bases between them. This CDR3 is 13 amino acids long. Germline V gene lookup returns CDR1 DFQATT and CDR2 SNEGSKA (reference sequence).